This TCR beta chain was identified in a study of OX40 agonist ivuxolimab in advanced cancers. The wider study: Past anti-PD-1, anti-PD-L1 or anti-CTLA-4 therapy was accepted, and 40% to 45% had received some.

Germline V CDR1 and CDR2: WNHNN, SYGVQD (reference sequence). The CDR3 spans 13 residues. V shed 2 bases and J shed 13 bases, with 15 bases lying between them. The repertoire was sequenced with immunoSEQ multiplex PCR; TCRdb's copy has only in-frame clones and lacks some. The sample has tens of thousands of clones; about 84% are singletons. The source material was CD4+ or CD8+ T cells sorted from blood, sampled in a trial of the OX40 agonist ivuxolimab. The receptor comes from an adult with an advanced solid tumor such as melanoma, head and neck, liver or kidney cancer. The V gene is TRBV10-1, the J gene TRBJ2-1, with D hard to call. In DNA, the CDR3 is TGCGCCAGCAGTGAGAGTGGGTTGTCGACTCAGTTCTTC. This gives the protein CASSESGLSTQFF.